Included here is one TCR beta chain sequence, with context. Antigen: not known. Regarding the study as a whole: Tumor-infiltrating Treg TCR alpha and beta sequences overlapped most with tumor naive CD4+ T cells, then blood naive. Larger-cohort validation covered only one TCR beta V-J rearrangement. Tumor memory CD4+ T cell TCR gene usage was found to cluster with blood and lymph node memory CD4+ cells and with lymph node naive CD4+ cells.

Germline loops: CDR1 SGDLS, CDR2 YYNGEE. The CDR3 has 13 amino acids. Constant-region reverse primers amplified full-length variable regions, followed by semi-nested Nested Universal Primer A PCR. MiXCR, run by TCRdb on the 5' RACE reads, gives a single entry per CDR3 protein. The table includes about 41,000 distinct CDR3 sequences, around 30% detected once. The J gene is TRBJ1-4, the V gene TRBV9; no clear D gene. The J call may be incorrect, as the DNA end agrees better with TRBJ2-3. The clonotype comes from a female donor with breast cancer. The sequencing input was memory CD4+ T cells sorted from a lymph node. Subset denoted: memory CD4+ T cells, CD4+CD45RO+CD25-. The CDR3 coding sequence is TGTGCCAGCAGCGTCCCAGGCGCAGATACGCAGTATTTT. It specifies CASSVPGADTQYF.